A single sample gave rise to the 23 T cell receptor beta chains below, sequenced in a study of T cells in Graves' hyperthyroidism and ophthalmopathy (dated by TCRdb to the late 2010s). The library relied on multiplex PCR. Data came from an Illumina HiSeq 2000. The TCR beta CDR3 regions were amplified from RNA transcripts. The TCR CDR3 was subjected to a first round of RT-PCR using the HTBI primer set and the Qiagen OneStep RT-PCR kit. The public reads were run again by TCRdb, first through fastp at Q25 and then through MiXCR, and only productive beta chains were kept. Identical CDR3 proteins give one entry, which carries the most common genes and DNA. This sample is represented by about 200,000 distinct CDR3 sequences; around 17% of them were singletons. The ten largest make up 40% to 65% of the sample. The sample was blood. The receptors originated from a woman in her 50s with Graves' hyperthyroidism.

This clonotype was seen many times. V is TRBV5-1 and J is TRBJ2-7; D call uncertain. The CDR3 is 16 residues long. Germline V CDR1 and CDR2: SGHRS, YFSETQ. With 0 bases removed from V and 0 bases from J, the gap between germline ends came to 13 bases. In DNA form, the CDR3 reads TGCGCCAGCAGCTTGGAAATGCCGGCAAGCTCCTACGAGCAGTACTTC. The encoded protein is CASSLEMPASSYEQYF.

This clonotype occurred once. This could be a read error, since a much larger clone is one nucleotide away. The gene calls are TRBV18 and TRBJ2-7; TRBD1 matches 7 bases. The end of the DNA is better explained by TRBJ2-1, so the J call may be wrong. Germline V lookup: CDR1 KGHSH, CDR2 LQKENI. The CDR3 consists of 13 residues. CDR3 nucleotides: TGTGCCAGCTCTACCGGGACAGTCTACGAGCAGTTCTTC. Encoded protein: CASSTGTVYEQFF.

V and J are TRBV6-4 and TRBJ1-2, with D unclear. The CDR3 is 17 residues long. CDR1 and CDR2 from the germline V gene are MRHNA and SNTAGT. The V end was cut by 0 bases, the J end by 8 bases, with 22 bases between. The CDR3 loop reads CASSDSSAGKLSEGYTF. As DNA, the CDR3 is TGTGCCAGCAGTGACTCTTCGGCAGGAAAACTATCAGAGGGCTACACCTTC.

This clonotype was observed at least ten times. The chain carries TRBV6-1 and TRBJ1-5, with TRBD1 matching over 7 bases. Germline lookup yields CDR1 MNHNS and CDR2 SASEGT. The CDR3 is made up of 16 amino acids. Trimming took 1 base from V and 3 from J; bases not matched to a gene: 6. The CDR3 here is CASSEGTGVANQPQHF. The DNA of the CDR3 is TGTGCCAGCAGTGAAGGGACAGGCGTCGCCAATCAGCCCCAGCATTTT.

In its sample, this clonotype was seen a few times. The J gene is TRBJ2-6, the V gene TRBV7-3; 7 positions agree with TRBD1. V lost 2 bases, J lost 0 bases, and 7 bases stayed unmatched. The CDR3 has 18 amino acids. CDR1 and CDR2 (germline): SGHTA, FQGTGA. The CDR3 loop is CASSLFPGTDSGANVLTF. CDR3 coding DNA: TGTGCCAGCAGCTTATTCCCCGGGACAGACTCTGGGGCCAACGTCCTGACTTTC.

This clonotype was seen a handful of times. This chain connects TRBV13 to TRBJ2-6, with 14 nucleotides matching TRBD2. CDR3 length: 19 residues. V lost 3 bases and J lost 4; bases outside the gene matches: 8. In germline, CDR1 is PRHDT, CDR2 FYEKMQ (reference sequence). This CDR3 is CASSFGGLAGDSGANVLTF. CDR3 sequence (DNA): TGTGCCAGCAGCTTTGGGGGACTAGCGGGAGATTCAGGGGCCAACGTCCTGACTTTC. Combining the CDR3 with reference TRBV13 and TRBJ2-6 gives the whole variable domain AAGVIQSPRHLIKEKRETATLKCYPIPRHDTVYWYQQGPGQDPQFLISFYEKMQSDKGSIPDRFSAQQFSDYHSELNMSSLELGDSALYFCASSFGGLAGDSGANVLTFGAGSRLTVL.

The chain couples TRBV12-5 to TRBJ2-1; the match to TRBD2 covers 9 bases. In germline, CDR1 is LGHNT, CDR2 FRNRAP. J gave up 2 bases and V 0 bases, and 8 bases lay outside the gene matches. The CDR3 covers 18 residues. In DNA form, the CDR3 reads TGTGCTAGTGGTTTGGTACTGAGCGGGAGGAGTCCCTACAATGAGCAGTTCTTC. This codes for CASGLVLSGRSPYNEQFF.

This clonotype came up a few times. V gene TRBV29-1 combines with J gene TRBJ1-3, with D hard to call. Trimming stripped 4 bases from V and 6 bases from J, with 13 bases between. The germline CDR1 and CDR2 sequences are SQVTM and ANQGSEA. The CDR3 totals 13 residues. Here the CDR3 reads CSVGSETSNTIYF. For the CDR3, the DNA is TGCAGCGTTGGGTCAGAGACCTCAAACACCATATATTTT.

This clonotype was observed at least ten times. The J gene is TRBJ2-7, the V gene TRBV11-1; 9 bases match TRBD2. Germline V gene lookup returns CDR1 SGHAT and CDR2 FQDESV (reference sequence). The CDR3 loop spans 16 amino acids. V was pared by 2 bases and J by 3 bases, with 8 bases of the junction left unmatched. The DNA of the CDR3 is TGTGCCAGCAGCTTATCAGGCGGGAGGGCCTTCTACGAGCAGTACTTC. It yields the protein CASSLSGGRAFYEQYF.

This clonotype was observed many times. The chain recombines TRBV2 with TRBJ2-7; no reliable D call. Germline-derived CDR1 and CDR2 are SNHLY and FYNNEI. This CDR3 has 14 residues. Trimming shortened V by 1 base and J by 0 bases, and 7 bases separated the two germline ends. The DNA of the CDR3 is TGTGCCAGCAGTGAAGGTAGCCACTCCTACGAGCAGTACTTC. This gives the protein CASSEGSHSYEQYF. Based on the CDR3 plus reference TRBV2 and TRBJ2-7, the full variable domain is EPEVTQTPSHQVTQMGQEVILRCVPISNHLYFYWYRQILGQKVEFLVSFYNNEISEKSEIFDDQFSVERPDGSNFTLKIRSTKLEDSAMYFCASSEGSHSYEQYFGPGTRLTVT.

The chain uses TRBV7-3 and TRBJ1-2; D is ambiguous. The V gene's germline CDR1 is SGHTA and CDR2 FQGTGA. V was trimmed by 0 bases and J by 7 bases, leaving 9 bases between them. The CDR3 extends over 13 amino acids. CDR3 DNA: TGTGCCAGCAGCTTAACCCACGGGTCTGGCTACACCTTC. Its translation is CASSLTHGSGYTF.

This clonotype was seen repeatedly, ten times or more. This CDR3 is CASSYGVSETQYF. The CDR3, as DNA: TGTGCCAGCAGTTACGGGGTTTCGGAGACCCAGTACTTC. The rearrangement links TRBV6-6 to TRBJ2-5; D is uncertain. V lost 2 bases and J lost 5, with 9 bases in between. The CDR3 totals 13 residues. Germline loops: CDR1 MNHNY, CDR2 SVGAGI (reference sequence).

There are many counts of this clonotype. The chain joins TRBV14 to TRBJ2-7; D call uncertain. The CDR3 is 16 amino acids. In germline, CDR1 is SGHDN, CDR2 FVKESK. V was clipped by 1 base and J by 5 bases, with 18 bases between them. In nucleotides, the CDR3 is TGTGCCAGCAGCCAAGGTCCCCCCAGTTGGTTCGACGAGCAGTACTTC. This translates into CASSQGPPSWFDEQYF. Full variable domain (missing parts from reference TRBV14 and TRBJ2-7): EAGVTQFPSHSVIEKGQTVTLRCDPISGHDNLYWYRRVMGKEIKFLLHFVKESKQDESGMPNNRFLAERTGGTYSTLKVQPAELEDSGVYFCASSQGPPSWFDEQYFGPGTRLTVT.

This clonotype came up a few times. This chain connects TRBV5-4 to TRBJ2-4, with D hard to call. Germline CDR1 reads SGHNT; CDR2 reads YYREEE (reference sequence). The CDR3 consists of 17 residues. V lost 0 bases to trimming and J lost 2 bases, with 15 bases between them. DNA of the CDR3: TGTGCCAGCAGCTTGGTCGGCGCTTCCGAGACCAAAAACATTCAGTACTTC. Its protein product is CASSLVGASETKNIQYF. The whole variable domain, remainder taken from reference TRBV5-4 and TRBJ2-4, is ETGVTQSPTHLIKTRGQQVTLRCSSQSGHNTVSWYQQALGQGPQFIFQYYREEENGRGNFPPRFSGLQFPNYSSELNVNALELDDSALYLCASSLVGASETKNIQYFGAGTRLSVL.

This clonotype has a count of ten or more. The chain is built from TRBV11-2 and TRBJ1-1; weak D call: TRBD1 (5 bases). Trimming removed 8 bases from V and 8 bases from J, with 9 bases in between. Germline V lookup: CDR1 SGHAT, CDR2 FQNNGV. This CDR3 contains 10 residues. The CDR3 loop reads CASQQAEAFF. CDR3 DNA: TGTGCCAGCCAACAGGCAGAAGCTTTCTTT.

This clonotype was observed a handful of times. An end of the junction differs from the germline gene, which may be a read error. The rearrangement uses TRBV6-1 and TRBJ1-2; 12 positions match TRBD1. The length of the CDR3 is 16 residues. CDR1 and CDR2 from the germline V gene are MNHNS and SASEGT. CDR3 sequence (DNA): TGCGCCAGCAGCCAGGGACAGGGGGCCTCTAACTATGGCTACACCTTC. Its translation: CASSQGQGASNYGYTF.

Worth noting for this clonotype: With a much larger clone just one base away, this may be a read error. In this CDR3 the conserved last residue, phenylalanine or tryptophan, is missing, so a read error is likely. The rearrangement joins TRBV2 to TRBJ1-5; no clear D gene. V lost 7 bases to trimming and J lost 6 bases, with 19 bases between them. CDR3 length equals 15 residues. CDR1 SNHLY and CDR2 FYNNEI come from the germline V gene. The CDR3 region is CASTGVGTFAQPQHL. The CDR3 DNA sequence: TGTGCCAGCACCGGAGTCGGTACCTTCGCTCAGCCCCAGCATCTT.

V usage is TRBV4-1 and J usage is TRBJ2-6, with D uncertain. CDR1 and CDR2 from the germline V gene are MGHRA and YSYEKL. The CDR3 sequence is 16 residues long. V gave up 0 bases and J gave up 0 bases, with 6 bases separating them. The DNA for the CDR3 is TGCGCCAGCAGCCAAGAGCCGACCTCTGGGGCCAACGTCCTGACTTTC. Translating it yields CASSQEPTSGANVLTF.

This clonotype was observed many times. The chain carries TRBV20-1 and TRBJ2-7; 15 nucleotides align to TRBD2. CDR1 is DFQATT, CDR2 SNEGSKA, per germline (reference sequence). The CDR3 is made up of 16 amino acids. Trimming at V came to 1 base and at J to 6 bases, leaving 7 bases not matched to a gene. The CDR3 spells CSARGTSGRGPAEQYF. The CDR3 DNA reads TGCAGTGCTAGAGGGACTAGCGGGAGGGGGCCGGCCGAGCAGTACTTC.

This clonotype was detected a few times. V gene TRBV12-3 or TRBV12-4 combines with J gene TRBJ1-1; D not resolved. Trimming shortened V by 6 bases and J by 5 bases, and 13 bases separated the two germline ends. The CDR3 is 13 residues long. The CDR3 loop is CASSLQSSTEAFF. The CDR3 coding sequence is TGTGCCAGCAGCCTCCAGTCCTCGACTGAAGCTTTCTTT.

This rearrangement joins TRBV28 to TRBJ2-7; tentative D call: TRBD1 (5 bases). The V gene lost 2 bases and the J gene lost 4 bases, with 12 bases spanning the gap. Germline CDR1 MDHEN, CDR2 SYDVKM. The CDR3 spans 14 residues. The CDR3 is CASSLRWGPYEQYF. DNA for the CDR3: TGTGCCAGCAGTTTACGGTGGGGCCCGTACGAGCAGTACTTC.

This clonotype has more than one count but fewer than ten. A much more abundant neighbour one base away suggests this may be a read error. V is TRBV27 and J is TRBJ2-5, with TRBD2 identical over 7 bases. CDR1 and CDR2 (germline): MNHEY, SMNVEV (reference sequence). CDR3 length: 16 residues. Here the CDR3 reads CAGSLQAGLRLETQYF. CDR3 DNA sequence: TGTGCCGGCAGTTTACAAGCGGGACTCCGCTTGGAGACCCAGTACTTC.

This clonotype was recorded many times. The chain is built from TRBV6-1 and TRBJ2-3; possible D gene TRBD2, 5 bases. The germline V gene encodes CDR1 MNHNS and CDR2 SASEGT. CDR3 size: 13 residues. Deletions cut 7 bases from V and 3 bases from J, with 11 bases between. The CDR3 protein is CASNAGGTDTQYF. DNA for the CDR3: TGTGCCAGCAACGCCGGAGGAACAGATACGCAGTATTTT.